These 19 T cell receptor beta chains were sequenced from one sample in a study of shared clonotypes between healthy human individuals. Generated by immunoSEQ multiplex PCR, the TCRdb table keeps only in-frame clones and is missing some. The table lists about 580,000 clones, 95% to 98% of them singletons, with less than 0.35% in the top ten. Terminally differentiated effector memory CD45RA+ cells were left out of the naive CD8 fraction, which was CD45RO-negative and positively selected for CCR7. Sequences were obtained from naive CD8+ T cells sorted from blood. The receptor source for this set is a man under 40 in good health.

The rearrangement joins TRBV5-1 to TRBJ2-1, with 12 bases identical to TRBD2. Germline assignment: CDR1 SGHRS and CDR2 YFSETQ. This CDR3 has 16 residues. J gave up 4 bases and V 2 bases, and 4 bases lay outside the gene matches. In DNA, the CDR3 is TGCGCCAGCAGCTTATACGGACTAGCGGGGTACAATGAGCAGTTCTTC. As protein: CASSLYGLAGYNEQFF.

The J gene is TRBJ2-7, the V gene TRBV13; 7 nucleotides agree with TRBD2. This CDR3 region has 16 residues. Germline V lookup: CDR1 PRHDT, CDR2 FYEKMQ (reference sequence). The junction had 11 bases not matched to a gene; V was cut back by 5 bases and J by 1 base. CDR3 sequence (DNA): TGTGCCAGCAGCGGCCAAGGGGAGGGCCTGTCCTACGAGCAGTACTTC. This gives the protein CASSGQGEGLSYEQYF.

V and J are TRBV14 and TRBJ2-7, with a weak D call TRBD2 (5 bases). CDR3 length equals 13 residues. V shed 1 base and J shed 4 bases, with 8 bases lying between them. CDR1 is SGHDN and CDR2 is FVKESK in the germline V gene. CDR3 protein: CASSQGAGYEQYF. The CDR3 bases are TGTGCCAGCAGCCAAGGGGCGGGTTACGAGCAGTACTTC.

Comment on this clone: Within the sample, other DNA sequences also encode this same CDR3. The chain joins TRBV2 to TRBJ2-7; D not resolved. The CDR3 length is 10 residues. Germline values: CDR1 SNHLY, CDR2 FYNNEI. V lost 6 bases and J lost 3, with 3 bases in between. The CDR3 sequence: CASSGYEQYF. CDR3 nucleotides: TGTGCCAGCAGCGGCTACGAGCAGTACTTC.

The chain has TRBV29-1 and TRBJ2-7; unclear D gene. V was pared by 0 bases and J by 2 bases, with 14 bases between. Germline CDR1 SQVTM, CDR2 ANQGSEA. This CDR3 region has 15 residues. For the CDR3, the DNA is TGCAGCGTTGAAGATCGTAAGGGCAGAACCTACGAGCAGTACTTC. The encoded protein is CSVEDRKGRTYEQYF.

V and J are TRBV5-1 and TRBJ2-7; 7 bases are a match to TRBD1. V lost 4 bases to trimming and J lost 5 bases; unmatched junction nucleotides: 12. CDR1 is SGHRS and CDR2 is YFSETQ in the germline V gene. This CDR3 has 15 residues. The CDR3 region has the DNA TGCGCCAGCAGCCCTCGACAGGGCGGTTTGGACGAGCAGTACTTC. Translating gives CASSPRQGGLDEQYF.

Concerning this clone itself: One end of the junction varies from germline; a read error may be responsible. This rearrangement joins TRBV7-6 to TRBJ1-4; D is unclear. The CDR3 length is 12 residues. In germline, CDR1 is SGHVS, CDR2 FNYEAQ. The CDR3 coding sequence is TGTGCCAGCAGCTTGGGGAATGGAAAACTGTTTTTT. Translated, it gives CASSLGNGKLFF.

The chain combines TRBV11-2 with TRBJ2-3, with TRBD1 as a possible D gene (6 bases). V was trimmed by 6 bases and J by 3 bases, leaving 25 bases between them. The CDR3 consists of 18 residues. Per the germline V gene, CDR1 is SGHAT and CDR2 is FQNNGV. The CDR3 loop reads CASSLNRDGQLVTDTQYF. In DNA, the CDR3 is TGTGCCAGCAGTTTGAACCGCGACGGACAGCTCGTGACAGATACGCAGTATTTT.

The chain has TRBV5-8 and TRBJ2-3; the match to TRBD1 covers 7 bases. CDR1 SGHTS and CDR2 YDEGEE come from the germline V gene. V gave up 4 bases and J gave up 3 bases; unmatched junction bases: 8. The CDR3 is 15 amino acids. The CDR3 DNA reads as TGTGCCAGCAGCCAAGCTTACAGGGGAACAGATACGCAGTATTTT. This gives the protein CASSQAYRGTDTQYF.

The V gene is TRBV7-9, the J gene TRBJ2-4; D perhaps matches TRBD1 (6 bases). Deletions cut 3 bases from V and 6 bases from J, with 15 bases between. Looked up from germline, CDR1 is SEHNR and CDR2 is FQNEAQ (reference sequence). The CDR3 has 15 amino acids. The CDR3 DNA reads TGTGCCAGCAGCTTCCCAGGGGACCAGGGAAACATTCAGTACTTC. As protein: CASSFPGDQGNIQYF.

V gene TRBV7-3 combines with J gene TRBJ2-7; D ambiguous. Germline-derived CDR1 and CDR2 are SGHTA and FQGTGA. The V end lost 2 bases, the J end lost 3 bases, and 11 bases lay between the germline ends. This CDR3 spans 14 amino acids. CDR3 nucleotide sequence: TGTGCCAGCAGCTTAGATTCAGACCACTACGAGCAGTACTTC. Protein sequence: CASSLDSDHYEQYF.

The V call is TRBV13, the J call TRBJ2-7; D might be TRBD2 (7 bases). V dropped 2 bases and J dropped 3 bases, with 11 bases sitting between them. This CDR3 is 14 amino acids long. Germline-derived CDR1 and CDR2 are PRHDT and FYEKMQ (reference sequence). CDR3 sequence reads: CASSLKGGVYEQYF. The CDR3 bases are TGTGCCAGCAGCTTAAAAGGGGGGGTCTACGAGCAGTACTTC.

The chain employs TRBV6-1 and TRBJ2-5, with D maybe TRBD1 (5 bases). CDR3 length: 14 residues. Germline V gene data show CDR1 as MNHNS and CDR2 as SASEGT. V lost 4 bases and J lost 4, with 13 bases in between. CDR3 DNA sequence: TGTGCCAGCAGTGCTCCAGGGAAGGGAGAGACCCAGTACTTC. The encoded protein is CASSAPGKGETQYF.

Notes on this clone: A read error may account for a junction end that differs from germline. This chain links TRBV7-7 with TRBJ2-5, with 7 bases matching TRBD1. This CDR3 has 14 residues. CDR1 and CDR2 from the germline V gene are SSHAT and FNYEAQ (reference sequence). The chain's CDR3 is CASSPGTVRETQYF. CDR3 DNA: TGTGCTAGCAGCCCAGGGACAGTCCGTGAGACCCAGTACTTC.

CDR3: CASSLGTAEKLFF. The DNA for the CDR3 is TGCGCCAGCAGCTTAGGGACTGCGGAAAAACTGTTTTTT. This chain connects TRBV5-1 to TRBJ1-4; maybe TRBD1 (5 bases). Trimming pared 2 bases from V and 8 bases from J, leaving 10 bases between. The CDR3 extends over 13 amino acids. Germline V CDR1 and CDR2: SGHRS, YFSETQ. Full variable domain (missing parts from reference TRBV5-1 and TRBJ1-4): KAGVTQTPRYLIKTRGQQVTLSCSPISGHRSVSWYQQTPGQGLQFLFEYFSETQRNKGNFPGRFSGRQFSNSRSEMNVSTLELGDSALYLCASSLGTAEKLFFGSGTQLSVL.

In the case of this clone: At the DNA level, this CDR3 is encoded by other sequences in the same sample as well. As DNA, the CDR3 is TGCGCCAGCAGCCAGCTGGCAGGGGGAACCACAGATACGCAGTATTTT. This gives the protein CASSQLAGGTTDTQYF. The chain has TRBV4-1 and TRBJ2-3, with 7 bases identical to TRBD1. V gave up 3 bases and J gave up 2 bases; unmatched junction bases: 8. This CDR3 region has 16 residues. Germline V gene lookup returns CDR1 MGHRA and CDR2 YSYEKL.

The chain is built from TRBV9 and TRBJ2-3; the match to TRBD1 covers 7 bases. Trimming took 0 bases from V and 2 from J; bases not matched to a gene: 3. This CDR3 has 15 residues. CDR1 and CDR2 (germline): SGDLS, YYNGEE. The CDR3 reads CASSVAGTVTDTQYF. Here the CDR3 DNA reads TGTGCCAGCAGCGTAGCGGGGACAGTCACAGATACGCAGTATTTT.

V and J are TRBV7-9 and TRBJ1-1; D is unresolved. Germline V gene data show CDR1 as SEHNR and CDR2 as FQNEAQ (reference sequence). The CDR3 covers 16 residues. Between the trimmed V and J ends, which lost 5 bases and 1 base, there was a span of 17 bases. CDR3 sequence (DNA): TGTGCCAGCAGCGTGACGCCCGACGGTGGGAACACTGAAGCTTTCTTT. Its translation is CASSVTPDGGNTEAFF.

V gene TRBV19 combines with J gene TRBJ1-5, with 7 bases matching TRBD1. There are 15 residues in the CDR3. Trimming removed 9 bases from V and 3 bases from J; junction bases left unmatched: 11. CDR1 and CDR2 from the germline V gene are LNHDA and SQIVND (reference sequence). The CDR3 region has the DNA TGTGCCAGCGATCCCCGGGACAGTCCCAATCAGCCCCAGCATTTT. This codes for CASDPRDSPNQPQHF.